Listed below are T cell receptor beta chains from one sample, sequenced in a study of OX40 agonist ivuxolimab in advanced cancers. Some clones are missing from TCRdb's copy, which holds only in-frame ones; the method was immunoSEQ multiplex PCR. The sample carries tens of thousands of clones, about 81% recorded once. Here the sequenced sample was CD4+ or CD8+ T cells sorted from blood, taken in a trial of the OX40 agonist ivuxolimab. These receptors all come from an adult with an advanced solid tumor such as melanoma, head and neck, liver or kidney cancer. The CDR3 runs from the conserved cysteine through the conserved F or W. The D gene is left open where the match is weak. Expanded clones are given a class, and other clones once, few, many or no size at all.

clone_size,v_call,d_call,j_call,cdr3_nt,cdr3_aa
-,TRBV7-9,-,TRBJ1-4,TGTGCCGCTGGAATCGGGACTAATGAAAAACTGTTTTTT,CAAGIGTNEKLFF
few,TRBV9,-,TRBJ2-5,TGTGCCAGCAGCGTCCCCGGTGACCTACAAGAGACCCAGTACTTC,CASSVPGDLQETQYF
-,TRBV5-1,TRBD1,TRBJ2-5,TGCGCCAGCAACCCCGGGACAGAAGAGACCCAGTACTTC,CASNPGTEETQYF
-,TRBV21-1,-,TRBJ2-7,TGTGCCAGCAGCAAAGACGGGACTGATCCTAAGCGGGACACCTACGAGCAGTACTTC,CASSKDGTDPKRDTYEQYF
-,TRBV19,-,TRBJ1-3,TGTGCCTCACGGACGGGCGGCTCTGGAAACACCATATATTTT,CASRTGGSGNTIYF
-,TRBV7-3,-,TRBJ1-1,TGTGCCAGCAGCCCCAAACCAGGGTTGAACACTGAAGCTTTCTTT,CASSPKPGLNTEAFF
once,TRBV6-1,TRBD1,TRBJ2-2,TGTGCCAGCAGTTCCGGGACAGCGAACACCGGGGAGCTGTTTTTT,CASSSGTANTGELFF
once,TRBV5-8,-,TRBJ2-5,TGTGCCAGCAGCTCCGAGGGTTCTTCCACGTACCAAGAGACCCAGTACTTC,CASSSEGSSTYQETQYF
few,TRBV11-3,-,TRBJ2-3,TGTGCCAGCAGCCCCTACAGAGACACAGATACGCAGTATTTT,CASSPYRDTDTQYF
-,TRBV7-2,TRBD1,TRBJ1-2,TGTGCCAGCAGCTACAGAGGACAGGGGCGGGATGGTGGCTACACCTTC,CASSYRGQGRDGGYTF
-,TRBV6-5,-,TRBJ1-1,TGTGCCAGCATGGGGTTGAACACTGAAGCTTTCTTT,CASMGLNTEAFF
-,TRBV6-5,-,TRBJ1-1,TGTGCCAGCAGTTACCGAGGGTCGAACACTGAAGCTTTCTTT,CASSYRGSNTEAFF
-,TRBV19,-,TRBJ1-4,TGTGCCAGTACACGCGGGGCGTTTGAAAAACTGTTTTTT,CASTRGAFEKLFF
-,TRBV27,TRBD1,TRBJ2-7,TGTGCCAGCAGTCCAGGGACAGACTACGAGCAGTACTTC,CASSPGTDYEQYF
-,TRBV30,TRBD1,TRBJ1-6,TGTGCCTGGGGTACAGGGGGCCGGTCACCCCTCCACTTT,CAWGTGGRSPLHF
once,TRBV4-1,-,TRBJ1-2,TGCGCCAGCAGCCAAGACATAGGAGGGGTAATTGATGGCTACACCTTC,CASSQDIGGVIDGYTF
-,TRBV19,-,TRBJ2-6,TGTGCCAGTAGGTTGGCAGGGCTAAACGTCCTGACTTTC,CASRLAGLNVLTF
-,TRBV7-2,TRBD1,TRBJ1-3,TGTGCCAGCAGCCGTACAGGGGGGGCTGGAAACACCATATATTTT,CASSRTGGAGNTIYF
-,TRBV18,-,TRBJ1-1,TGTGCCAGCTCACCACTTAGCGGAATAATGAACACTGAAGCTTTCTTT,CASSPLSGIMNTEAFF
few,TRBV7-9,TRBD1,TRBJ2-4,TGTGCCAGCAGCCAGGACCAGGGGGCACAAAACATTCAGTACTTC,CASSQDQGAQNIQYF
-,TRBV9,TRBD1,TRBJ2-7,TGTGCCAGCAGCGTAGGGTCTGGGACAGGGACCTACGAGCAGTACTTC,CASSVGSGTGTYEQYF
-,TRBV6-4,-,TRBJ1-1,TGTGCCAGCAGTGACCGGGACAACACTGAAGCTTTCTTT,CASSDRDNTEAFF
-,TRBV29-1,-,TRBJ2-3,TGCAGCGTTGAAGGGGACACAGATACGCAGTATTTT,CSVEGDTDTQYF
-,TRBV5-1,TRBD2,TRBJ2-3,TGCGCCAGCAGCTTGGTCGGAGCGGGGGGGCAAAATACGCAGTATTTT,CASSLVGAGGQNTQYF
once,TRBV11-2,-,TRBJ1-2,TGTGCCAGTTCATCGAGGCAGGGGAACTATGGCTACACCTTC,CASSSRQGNYGYTF
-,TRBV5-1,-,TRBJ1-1,TGCGCCAGCGGGGATGGGAACACTGAAGCTTTCTTT,CASGDGNTEAFF
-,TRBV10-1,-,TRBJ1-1,TGCGCCCCAAGGTCCACTGAAGCTTTCTTT,CAPRSTEAFF
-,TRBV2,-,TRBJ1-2,TGTGCCAGCAGAACAGGGCTAAACTATGGCTACACCTTC,CASRTGLNYGYTF
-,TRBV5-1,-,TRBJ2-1,TGCGCCAGCAGCCTGGGGACGGCACACTACAATGAGCAGTTCTTC,CASSLGTAHYNEQFF
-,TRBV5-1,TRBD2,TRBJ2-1,TGCGCCAGCAGCCCAACGTCAACTAGCGGGAACTACAATGAGCAGTTCTTC,CASSPTSTSGNYNEQFF
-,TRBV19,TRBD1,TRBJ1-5,TGTGCCAGTAGTATGGGGGACAGGGGGTGGGCTCAGCCCCAGCATTTT,CASSMGDRGWAQPQHF
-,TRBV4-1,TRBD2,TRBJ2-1,TGCGCCAGCAGCCAAGATCCCGGAACTAGCGGATACAATGAGCAGTTCTTC,CASSQDPGTSGYNEQFF
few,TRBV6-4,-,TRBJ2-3,TGTGCCAGCAGTTTTGGAGGGGCCGGAGATACGCAGTATTTT,CASSFGGAGDTQYF
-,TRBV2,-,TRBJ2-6,TGTGCCAGCAGCCCTGGGGGGTTCTCTGGGGCCAACGTCCTGACTTTC,CASSPGGFSGANVLTF
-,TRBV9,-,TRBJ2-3,TGTGCCAGCAGCGTAGAAGGGGGACCCACAGATACGCAGTATTTT,CASSVEGGPTDTQYF
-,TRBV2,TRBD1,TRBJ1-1,TGTGCCAGCAGTAACAGGGGAATAGGCACTGAAGCTTTCTTT,CASSNRGIGTEAFF
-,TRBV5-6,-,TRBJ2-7,TGTGCCAGCAGCTTTCCCGGGTACCACGAGCAGTACTTC,CASSFPGYHEQYF
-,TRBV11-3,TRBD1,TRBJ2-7,TGTGCCAGCAGTCCGGGACAGGGGACTAACGAGCAGTACTTC,CASSPGQGTNEQYF
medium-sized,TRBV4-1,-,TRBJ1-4,TGCGCCAGCATGGGAGTTCAAGAAAAACTGTTTTTT,CASMGVQEKLFF
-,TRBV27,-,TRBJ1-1,TGTGCCAGCAGTCCACACGGGACCACGGGGACTGAAGCTTTCTTT,CASSPHGTTGTEAFF
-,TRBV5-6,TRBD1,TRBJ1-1,TGTGCCAGCAGCCGAATGAGCCAGGGGGAGACTGAAGCTTTCTTT,CASSRMSQGETEAFF
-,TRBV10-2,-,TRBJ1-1,TGCGCCAGCAGTGAGATCGGGGGTATGGGCACTGAAGCTTTCTTT,CASSEIGGMGTEAFF
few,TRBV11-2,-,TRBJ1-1,TGTGCCAGCAGCTTTTTTGTTGGTGAAGCTTTCTTT,CASSFFVGEAFF
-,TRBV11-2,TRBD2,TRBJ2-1,TGTGCCAGCAGCGGGACTAGCGGGATTTGGAGTAATGAGCAGTTCTTC,CASSGTSGIWSNEQFF
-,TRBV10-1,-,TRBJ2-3,TGCGCCAGCAGTCCCGGGGCGGCAGATACGCAGTATTTT,CASSPGAADTQYF
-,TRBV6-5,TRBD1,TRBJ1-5,TGTGCCAGCAGGAACACAGGGGGTGGGTCGCCCCAGCATTTT,CASRNTGGGSPQHF
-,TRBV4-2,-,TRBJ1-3,TGTGCCAGCAGCCAAGAGTTAAACTCTGGAAACACCATATATTTT,CASSQELNSGNTIYF
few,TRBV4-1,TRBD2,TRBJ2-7,TGCGCCAGCAGCCAAGCTGTACTAGCGGAGTCCTACGAGCAGTACTTC,CASSQAVLAESYEQYF
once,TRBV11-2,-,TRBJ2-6,TGTGCCAGCAGCTTAGCAGGGGCCAACGTCCTGACTTTC,CASSLAGANVLTF
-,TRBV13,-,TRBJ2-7,TGTGCCAGCAGCTTTAAAGGGGGAACTAACGAGCAGTACTTC,CASSFKGGTNEQYF
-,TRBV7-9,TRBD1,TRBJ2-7,TGTGCCAGCAGTGTTGACAGGGTGAGCACCCAGACCTACGAGCAGTACTTC,CASSVDRVSTQTYEQYF
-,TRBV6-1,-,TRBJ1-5,TGTGCCAGCAGCCAACAGGTTTTAAGCAATCAGCCCCAGCATTTT,CASSQQVLSNQPQHF
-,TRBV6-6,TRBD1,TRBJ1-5,TGTGCCAGCAGCCAGGGGGGCGAGGGCGATCAGCCCCAGCATTTT,CASSQGGEGDQPQHF
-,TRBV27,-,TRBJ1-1,TGTGCCAGCAGTTTATCTTTAGACACTGAAGCTTTCTTT,CASSLSLDTEAFF
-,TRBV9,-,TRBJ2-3,TGTGCCAGCAGCCCAGATGCGACAGTTCCTAGCACAGATACGCAGTATTTT,CASSPDATVPSTDTQYF
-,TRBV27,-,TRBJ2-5,TGTGCCAGTAGCCAGGGCCAGACGGCTCCGTGGGAGACCCAGTACTTC,CASSQGQTAPWETQYF
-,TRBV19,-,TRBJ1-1,TGTGCCAGTAGGAGCAGGGGGAACACTGAAGCTTTCTTT,CASRSRGNTEAFF